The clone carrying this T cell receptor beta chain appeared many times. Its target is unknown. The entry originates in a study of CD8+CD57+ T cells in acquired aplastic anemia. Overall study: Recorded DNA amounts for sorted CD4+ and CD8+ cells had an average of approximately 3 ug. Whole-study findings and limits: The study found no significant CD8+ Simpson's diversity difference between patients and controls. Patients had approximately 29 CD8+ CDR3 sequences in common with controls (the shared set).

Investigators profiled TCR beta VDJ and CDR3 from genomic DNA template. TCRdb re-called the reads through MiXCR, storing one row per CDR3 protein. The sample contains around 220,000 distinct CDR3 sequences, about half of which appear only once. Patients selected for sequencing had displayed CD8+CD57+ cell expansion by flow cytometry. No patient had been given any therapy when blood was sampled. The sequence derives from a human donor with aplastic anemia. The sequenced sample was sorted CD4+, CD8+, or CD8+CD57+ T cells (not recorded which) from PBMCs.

The CDR3 coding sequence is TGCAGTGCTACCGGGACACTCGATGAAGCTTTCTTT. As protein: CSATGTLDEAFF. The chain links TRBV20-1 to TRBJ1-1, with a tentative D call TRBD1 (6 bases). This CDR3 is 12 amino acids long. Trimming cost V 4 bases and J 7 bases, with 13 bases left between them. CDR1 is DFQATT and CDR2 is SNEGSKA in the germline V gene (reference sequence).